This TCR beta chain emerged from a study of blood T cells in healthy people across ages. Unmatched junction bases numbered 5, after V lost 5 bases and J lost 1 base. CDR1 is SGHVS and CDR2 is FNYEAQ in the germline V gene. The CDR3 is 16 residues long. Primed by a sample-barcoded 5' primer and a J-beta primer mix, a second PCR proceeded for about 7 to 12 cycles. TCRdb passed the 5' RACE reads through MiXCR, listing each CDR3 protein once. The sample shows roughly 720,000 distinct CDR3 sequences, approximately 55% of them seen only once. This sequence was found in a man aged 80 or over in good health. The J gene is TRBJ2-2, the V gene TRBV7-6; TRBD1 aligns across 9 bases. Input material: blood. CDR3: CASSQDRGRNTGELFF. The CDR3 DNA reads TGTGCCAGCAGCCAGGACAGGGGACGGAACACCGGGGAGCTGTTTTTT. Looking up the rest from reference TRBV7-6 and TRBJ2-2 gives the full variable domain: GAGVSQSPRYKVTKRGQDVALRCDPISGHVSLYWYRQALGQGPEFLTYFNYEAQQDKSGLPNDRFSAERPEGSISTLTIQRTEQRDSAMYRCASSQDRGRNTGELFFGEGSRLTVL.